The clone carrying this TCR beta chain was recorded a few times. Its antigen is unknown. This entry is derived from a study of T-cell reconstitution after alpha-beta-depleted transplantation in children. General study findings and limits: One year post-transplant, T-cell counts and diversity were largely derived from T cells produced anew.

As it was prepared, the TCRbeta library received unique molecular identifiers. TCRdb reanalysed the PCR reads using MiXCR and keeps one entry per CDR3 protein. In the table there are hundreds of thousands of distinct CDR3 sequences, under 15% of which are singletons. The CDR3 spans 14 residues. Trimming shortened V by 3 bases and J by 6 bases, and 12 bases separated the two germline ends. The receptor was isolated from a male patient younger than 18 who had a stem cell transplant for acute myeloid leukemia, so the T cells may come from the graft donor. The material was PBMCs, mostly from graft donor cells, obtained 360 days after TCRalphabeta/CD19-depleted stem cell transplant. J is TRBJ1-5 and V is TRBV12-3 or TRBV12-4; a weak D match, TRBD1 (5 bases). The CDR3 DNA reads as TGTGCCAGCAGTTTTCGGCAGGGAAGTCAGCCCCAGCATTTT. Its translation: CASSFRQGSQPQHF.